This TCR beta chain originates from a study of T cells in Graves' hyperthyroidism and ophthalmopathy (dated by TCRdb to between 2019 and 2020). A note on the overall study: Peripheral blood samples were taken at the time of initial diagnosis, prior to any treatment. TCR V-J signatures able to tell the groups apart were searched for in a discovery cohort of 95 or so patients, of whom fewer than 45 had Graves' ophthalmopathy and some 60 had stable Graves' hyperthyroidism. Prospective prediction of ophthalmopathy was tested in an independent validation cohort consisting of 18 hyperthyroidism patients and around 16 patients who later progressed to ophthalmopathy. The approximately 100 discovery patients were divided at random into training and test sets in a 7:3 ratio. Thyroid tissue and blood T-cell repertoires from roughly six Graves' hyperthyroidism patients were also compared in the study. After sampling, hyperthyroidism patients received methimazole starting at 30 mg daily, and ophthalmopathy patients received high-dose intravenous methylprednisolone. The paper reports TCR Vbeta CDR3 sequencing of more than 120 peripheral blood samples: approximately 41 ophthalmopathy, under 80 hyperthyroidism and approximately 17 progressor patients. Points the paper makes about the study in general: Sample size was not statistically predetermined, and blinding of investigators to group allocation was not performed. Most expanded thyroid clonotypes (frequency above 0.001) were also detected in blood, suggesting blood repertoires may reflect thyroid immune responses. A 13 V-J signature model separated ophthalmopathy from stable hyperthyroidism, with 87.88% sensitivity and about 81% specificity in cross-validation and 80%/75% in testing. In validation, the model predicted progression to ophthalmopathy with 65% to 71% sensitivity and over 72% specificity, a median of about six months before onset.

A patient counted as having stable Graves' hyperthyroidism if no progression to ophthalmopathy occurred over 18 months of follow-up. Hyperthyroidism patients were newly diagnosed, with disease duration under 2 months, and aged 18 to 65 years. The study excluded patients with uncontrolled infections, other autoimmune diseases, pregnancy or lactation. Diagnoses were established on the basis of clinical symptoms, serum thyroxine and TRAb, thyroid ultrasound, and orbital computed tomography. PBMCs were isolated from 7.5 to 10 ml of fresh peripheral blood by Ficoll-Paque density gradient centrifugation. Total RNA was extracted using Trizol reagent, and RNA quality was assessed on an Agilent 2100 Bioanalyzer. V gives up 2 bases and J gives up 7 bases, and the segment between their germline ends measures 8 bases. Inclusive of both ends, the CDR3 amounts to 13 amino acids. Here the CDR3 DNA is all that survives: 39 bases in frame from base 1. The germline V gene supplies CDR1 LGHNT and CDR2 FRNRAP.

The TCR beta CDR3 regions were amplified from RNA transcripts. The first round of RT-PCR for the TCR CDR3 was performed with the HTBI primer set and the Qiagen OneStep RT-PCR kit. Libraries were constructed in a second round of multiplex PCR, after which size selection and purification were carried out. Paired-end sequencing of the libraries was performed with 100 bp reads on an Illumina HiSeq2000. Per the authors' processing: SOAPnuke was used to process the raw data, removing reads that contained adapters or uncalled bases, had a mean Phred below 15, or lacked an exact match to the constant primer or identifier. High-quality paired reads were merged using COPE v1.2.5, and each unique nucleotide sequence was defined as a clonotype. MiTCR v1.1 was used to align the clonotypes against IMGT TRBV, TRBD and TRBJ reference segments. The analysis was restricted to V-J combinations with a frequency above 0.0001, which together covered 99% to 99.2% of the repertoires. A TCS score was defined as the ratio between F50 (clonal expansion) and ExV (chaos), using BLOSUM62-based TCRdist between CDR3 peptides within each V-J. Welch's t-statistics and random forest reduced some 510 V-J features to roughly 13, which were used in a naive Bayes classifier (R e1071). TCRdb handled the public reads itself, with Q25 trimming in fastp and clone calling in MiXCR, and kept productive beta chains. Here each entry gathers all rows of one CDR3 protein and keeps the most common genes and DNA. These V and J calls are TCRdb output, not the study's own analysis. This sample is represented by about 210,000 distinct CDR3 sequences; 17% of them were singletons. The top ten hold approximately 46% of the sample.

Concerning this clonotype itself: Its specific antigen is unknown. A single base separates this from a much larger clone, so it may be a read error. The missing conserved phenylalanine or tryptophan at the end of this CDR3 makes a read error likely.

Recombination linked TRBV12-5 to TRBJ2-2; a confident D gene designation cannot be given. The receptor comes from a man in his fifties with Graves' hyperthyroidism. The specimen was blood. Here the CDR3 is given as CASGLPPNGELFL. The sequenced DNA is TGTGCTAGTGGTTTGCCCCCGAACGGGGAGCTGTTTCTT.